Given below is one T cell receptor beta chain in context. Since a much larger clone is just one base distant, this may be a read error. Germline V CDR1 and CDR2: ENHRY, SYGVKD. With 7 bases removed from V and 1 base from J, the gap between germline ends came to 10 bases. CDR3 length equals 14 residues. These data are taken from a study of T-cell reconstitution after alpha-beta-depleted transplantation in children. Preparation of the TCRbeta library used unique molecular identifiers. TCRdb reprocessed the PCR reads via MiXCR and lists one record per CDR3 protein. Of some 280,000 distinct CDR3 sequences listed, nearly 10% are singletons.

The sample in question was PBMCs from the stem cell graft donor, obtained from the stem cell graft. V gene TRBV10-3 combines with J gene TRBJ2-2; possibly TRBD2 for D (7 bases). The TCR comes from a human donor who donated a stem cell graft to a child with SCID. The CDR3 protein is CAITGGRNTGELFF. DNA for the CDR3: TGTGCCATCACGGGGGGCCGGAACACCGGGGAGCTGTTTTTT.